The sequence of this TCR beta chain was determined in a study of sequential checkpoint blockade in melanoma. Treatment in this sample: randomized to nivolumab then ipilimumab (arm A) or the reverse (arm B). TCRdb keeps only in-frame clones here, not all; method: immunoSEQ multiplex PCR. Here the sample spans about 22,000 clones, roughly 27% being singletons. This clone was counted only a few times. The receptor's source is a human donor with melanoma. Here the sequenced sample was tumor tissue (inferred from file names), taken from a patient given nivolumab and ipilimumab in sequence.

The CDR3 coding sequence is TGTGCCAGCAGCGTAGCAGATCGGGACACTGAAGCTTTCTTT. Translation: CASSVADRDTEAFF. This chain joins TRBV9 and TRBJ1-1, with no clear D. Germline V gives CDR1 SGDLS, CDR2 YYNGEE. The CDR3 loop spans 14 amino acids. The ends were cut back, 0 bases at V and 3 bases at J, with 9 bases in the middle.